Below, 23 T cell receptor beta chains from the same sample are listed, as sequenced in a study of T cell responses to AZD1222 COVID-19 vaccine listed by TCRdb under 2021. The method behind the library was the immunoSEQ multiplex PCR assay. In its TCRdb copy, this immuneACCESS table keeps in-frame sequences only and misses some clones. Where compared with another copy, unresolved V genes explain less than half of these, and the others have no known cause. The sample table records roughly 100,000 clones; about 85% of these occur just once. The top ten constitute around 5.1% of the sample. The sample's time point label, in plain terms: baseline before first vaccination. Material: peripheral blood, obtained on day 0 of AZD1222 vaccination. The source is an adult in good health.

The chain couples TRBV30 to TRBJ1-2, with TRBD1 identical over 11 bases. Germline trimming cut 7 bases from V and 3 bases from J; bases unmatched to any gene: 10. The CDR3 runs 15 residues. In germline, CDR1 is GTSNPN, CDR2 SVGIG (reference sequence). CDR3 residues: CASGQGAFEYYGYTF. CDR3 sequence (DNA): TGTGCCTCCGGACAGGGGGCTTTTGAATACTATGGCTACACCTTC. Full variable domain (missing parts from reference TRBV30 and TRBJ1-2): SQTIHQWPATLVQPVGSPLSLECTVEGTSNPNLYWYRQAAGRGLQLLFYSVGIGQISSEVPQNLSASRPQDRQFILSSKKLLLSDSGFYLCASGQGAFEYYGYTFGSGTRLTVV.

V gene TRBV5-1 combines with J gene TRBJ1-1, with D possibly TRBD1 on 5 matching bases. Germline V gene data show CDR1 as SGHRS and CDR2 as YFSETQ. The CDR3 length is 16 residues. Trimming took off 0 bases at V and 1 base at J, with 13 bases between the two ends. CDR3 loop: CASSLGAGKWNTEAFF. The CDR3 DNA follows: TGCGCCAGCAGCTTGGGGGCAGGGAAATGGAACACTGAAGCTTTCTTT.

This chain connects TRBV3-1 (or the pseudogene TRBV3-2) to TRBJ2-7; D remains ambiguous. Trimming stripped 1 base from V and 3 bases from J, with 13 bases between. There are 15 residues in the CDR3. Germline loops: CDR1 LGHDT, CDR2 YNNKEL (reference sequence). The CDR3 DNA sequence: TGTGCCAGCAGCCAAGGGCCGCCGGGTCTCTACGAGCAGTACTTC. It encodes CASSQGPPGLYEQYF.

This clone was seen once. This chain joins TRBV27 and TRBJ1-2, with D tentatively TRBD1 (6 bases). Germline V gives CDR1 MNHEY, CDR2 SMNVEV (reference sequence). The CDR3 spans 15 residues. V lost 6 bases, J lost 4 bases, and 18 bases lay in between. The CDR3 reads CASSSSRGASYGYTF. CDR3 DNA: TGTGCCAGCAGCTCCTCCAGGGGCGCTAGCTATGGCTACACCTTC.

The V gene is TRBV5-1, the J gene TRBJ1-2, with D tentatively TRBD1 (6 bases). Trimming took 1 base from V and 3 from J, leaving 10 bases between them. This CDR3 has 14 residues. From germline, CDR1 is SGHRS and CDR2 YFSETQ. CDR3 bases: TGCGCCAGCAGCTTGTACCCAGGGGACTATGGCTACACCTTC. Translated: CASSLYPGDYGYTF.

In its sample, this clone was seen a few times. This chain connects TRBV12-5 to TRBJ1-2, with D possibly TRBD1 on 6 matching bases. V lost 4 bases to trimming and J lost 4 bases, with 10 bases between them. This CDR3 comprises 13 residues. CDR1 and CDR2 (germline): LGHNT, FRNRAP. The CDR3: CASGSDSSYGYTF. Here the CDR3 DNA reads TGTGCTAGTGGTTCGGACAGTAGCTATGGCTACACCTTC.

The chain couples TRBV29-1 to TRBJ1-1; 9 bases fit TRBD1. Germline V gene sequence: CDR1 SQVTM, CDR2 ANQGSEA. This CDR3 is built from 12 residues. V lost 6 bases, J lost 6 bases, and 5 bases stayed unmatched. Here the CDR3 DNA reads TGCAGCGTACCTACAGGGGGCCCTGAAGCTTTCTTT. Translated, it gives CSVPTGGPEAFF.

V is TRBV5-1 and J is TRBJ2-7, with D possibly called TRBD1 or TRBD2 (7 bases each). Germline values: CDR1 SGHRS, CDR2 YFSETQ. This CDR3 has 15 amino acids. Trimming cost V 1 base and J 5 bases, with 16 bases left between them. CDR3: CASSLLRQGGNEQYF. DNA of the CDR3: TGCGCCAGCAGCTTGTTGCGACAGGGAGGGAACGAGCAGTACTTC.

The CDR3 region is CASSTPTGELFF. In DNA, the CDR3 is TGTGCCAGCAGCACCCCAACCGGGGAGCTGTTTTTT. This rearrangement joins TRBV9 to TRBJ2-2, with D unclear. The length of the CDR3 is 12 residues. Between the trimmed V and J ends, which lost 4 bases and 5 bases, there was a span of 6 bases. The germline CDR1 and CDR2 sequences are SGDLS and YYNGEE.

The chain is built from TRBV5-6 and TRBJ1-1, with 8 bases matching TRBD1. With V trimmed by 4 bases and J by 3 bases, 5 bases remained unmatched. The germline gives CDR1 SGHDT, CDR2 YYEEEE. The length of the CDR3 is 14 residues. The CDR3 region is CASSPLTGDTEAFF. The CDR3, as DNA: TGTGCCAGCAGCCCGTTGACAGGGGACACTGAAGCTTTCTTT.

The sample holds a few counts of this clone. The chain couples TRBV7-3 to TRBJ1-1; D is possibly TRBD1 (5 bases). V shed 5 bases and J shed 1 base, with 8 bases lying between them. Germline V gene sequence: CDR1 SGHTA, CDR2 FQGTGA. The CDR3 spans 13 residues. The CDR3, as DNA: TGTGCCAGCAGCCTCCAGGGGAACACTGAAGCTTTCTTT. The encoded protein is CASSLQGNTEAFF.

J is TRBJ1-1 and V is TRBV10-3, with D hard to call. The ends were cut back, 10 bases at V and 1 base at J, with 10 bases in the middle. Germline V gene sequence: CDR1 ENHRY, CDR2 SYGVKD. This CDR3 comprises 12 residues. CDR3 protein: CATSVGNTEAFF. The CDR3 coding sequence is TGTGCCACCTCTGTGGGGAACACTGAAGCTTTCTTT.

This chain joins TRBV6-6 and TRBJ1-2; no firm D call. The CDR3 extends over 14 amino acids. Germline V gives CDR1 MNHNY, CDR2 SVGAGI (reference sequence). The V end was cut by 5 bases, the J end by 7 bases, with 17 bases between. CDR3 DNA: TGTGCCAGCAGTGATGGACCGAAGTGGGGTGGCTACACCTTC. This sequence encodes CASSDGPKWGGYTF.

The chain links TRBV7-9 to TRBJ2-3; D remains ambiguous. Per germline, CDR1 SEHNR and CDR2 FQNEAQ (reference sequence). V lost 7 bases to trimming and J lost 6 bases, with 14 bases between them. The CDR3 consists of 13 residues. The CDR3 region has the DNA TGTGCCAGCATTTACGGATCAACGGATACGCAGTATTTT. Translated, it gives CASIYGSTDTQYF.

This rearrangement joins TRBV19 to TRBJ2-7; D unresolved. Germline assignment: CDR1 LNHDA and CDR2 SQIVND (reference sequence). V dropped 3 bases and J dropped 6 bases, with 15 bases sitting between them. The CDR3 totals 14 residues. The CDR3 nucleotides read TGTGCCAGTAGTATGGGCTTCGGGTCGGGCGAGCAGTACTTC. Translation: CASSMGFGSGEQYF.

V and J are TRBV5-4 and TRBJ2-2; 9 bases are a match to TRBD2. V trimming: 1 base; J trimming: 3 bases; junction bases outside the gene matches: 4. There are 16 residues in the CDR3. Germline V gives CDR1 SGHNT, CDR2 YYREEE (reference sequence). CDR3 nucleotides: TGTGCCAGCAGCTTGTGGGAGCGGGGGGACACCGGGGAGCTGTTTTTT. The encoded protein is CASSLWERGDTGELFF.

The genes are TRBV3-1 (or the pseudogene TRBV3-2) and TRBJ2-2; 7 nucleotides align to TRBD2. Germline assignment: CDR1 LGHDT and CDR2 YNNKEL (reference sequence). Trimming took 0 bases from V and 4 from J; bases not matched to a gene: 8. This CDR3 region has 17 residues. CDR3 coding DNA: TGTGCCAGCAGCCAAGAAGCGGGGCTACCGAGCACCGGGGAGCTGTTTTTT. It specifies CASSQEAGLPSTGELFF.

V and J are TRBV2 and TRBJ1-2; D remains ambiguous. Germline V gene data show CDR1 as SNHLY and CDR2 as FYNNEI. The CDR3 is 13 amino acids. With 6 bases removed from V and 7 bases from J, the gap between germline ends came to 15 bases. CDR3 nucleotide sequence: TGTGCCAGCAGCGTCGTGGTAGGCTTTGGCTACACCTTC. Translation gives CASSVVVGFGYTF.

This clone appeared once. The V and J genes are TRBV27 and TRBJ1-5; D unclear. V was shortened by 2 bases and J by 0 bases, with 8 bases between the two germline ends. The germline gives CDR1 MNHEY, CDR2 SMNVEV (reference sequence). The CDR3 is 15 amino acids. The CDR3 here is CASSLVGNSNQPQHF. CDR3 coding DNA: TGTGCCAGCAGTTTAGTGGGTAATAGCAATCAGCCCCAGCATTTT.

The CDR3 region has the DNA TGCGCCAGCAGCACACAGGGTTCTGGAAACACCATATATTTT. It specifies CASSTQGSGNTIYF. J is TRBJ1-3 and V is TRBV5-1; a possible D gene is TRBD1 (6 bases). CDR1 is SGHRS and CDR2 is YFSETQ in the germline V gene. Trimming left V 4 bases short and J 1 base short, with 9 bases between. CDR3 length: 14 residues.

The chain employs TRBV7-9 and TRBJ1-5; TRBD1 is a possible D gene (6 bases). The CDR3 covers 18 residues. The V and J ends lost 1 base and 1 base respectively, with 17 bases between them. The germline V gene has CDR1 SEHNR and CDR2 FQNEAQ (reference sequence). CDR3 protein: CASSLELRGGISNQPQHF. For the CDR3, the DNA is TGTGCCAGCAGCTTAGAGCTTAGGGGGGGTATAAGCAATCAGCCCCAGCATTTT. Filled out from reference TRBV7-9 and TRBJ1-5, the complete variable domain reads DTGVSQNPRHKITKRGQNVTFRCDPISEHNRLYWYRQTLGQGPEFLTYFQNEAQLEKSRLLSDRFSAERPKGSFSTLEIQRTEQGDSAMYLCASSLELRGGISNQPQHFGDGTRLSIL.

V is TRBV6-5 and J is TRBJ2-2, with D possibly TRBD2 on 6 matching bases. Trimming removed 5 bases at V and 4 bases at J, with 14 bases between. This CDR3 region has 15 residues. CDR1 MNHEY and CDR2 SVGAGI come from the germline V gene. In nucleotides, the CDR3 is TGTGCCAGCAGTCCGGGGACTCTCTCCACCGGGGAGCTGTTTTTT. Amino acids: CASSPGTLSTGELFF.

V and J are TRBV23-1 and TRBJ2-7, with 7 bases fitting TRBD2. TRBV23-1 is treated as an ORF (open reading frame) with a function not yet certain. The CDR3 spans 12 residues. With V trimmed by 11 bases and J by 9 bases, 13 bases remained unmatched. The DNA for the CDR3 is TGCGCCGCCATTACACGGGGGGAAGGGCAGTACTTC. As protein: CAAITRGEGQYF.